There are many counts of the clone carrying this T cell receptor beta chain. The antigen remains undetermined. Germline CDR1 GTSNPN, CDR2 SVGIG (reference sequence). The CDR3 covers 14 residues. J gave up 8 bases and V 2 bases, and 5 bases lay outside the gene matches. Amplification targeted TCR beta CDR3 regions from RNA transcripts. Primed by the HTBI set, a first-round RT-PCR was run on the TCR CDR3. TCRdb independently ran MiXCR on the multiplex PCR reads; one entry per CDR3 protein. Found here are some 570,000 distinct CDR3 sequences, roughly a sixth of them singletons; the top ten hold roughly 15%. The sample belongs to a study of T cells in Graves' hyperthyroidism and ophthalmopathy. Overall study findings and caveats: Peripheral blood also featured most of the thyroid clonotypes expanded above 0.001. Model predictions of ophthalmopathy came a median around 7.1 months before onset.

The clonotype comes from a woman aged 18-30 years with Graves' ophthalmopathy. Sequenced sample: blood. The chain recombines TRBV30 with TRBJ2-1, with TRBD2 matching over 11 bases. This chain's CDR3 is CAWSTSGSPHEQFF. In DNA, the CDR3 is TGTGCCTGGAGTACTAGCGGGAGTCCCCATGAGCAGTTCTTC. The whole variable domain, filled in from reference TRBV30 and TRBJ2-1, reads SQTIHQWPATLVQPVGSPLSLECTVEGTSNPNLYWYRQAAGRGLQLLFYSVGIGQISSEVPQNLSASRPQDRQFILSSKKLLLSDSGFYLCAWSTSGSPHEQFFGPGTRLTVL.